What follows are 18 T cell receptor beta chains derived from one specimen sequenced in a study of cytomegalovirus exposure and HLA in healthy donors. Primers: 60 Vbeta forward and 13 Jbeta reverse. Using immunoSEQ multiplex PCR, the repertoire was profiled, and TCRdb retains in-frame clones only, with some absent. The sample is made up of 65,000 to 85,000 clones, and the top ten hold roughly 2.4% of it. The specimen sequenced was PBMCs. Every receptor here comes from a female donor in good health and CMV-seropositive.

The chain joins TRBV5-1 to TRBJ2-7, with 10 positions matching TRBD2. V lost 6 bases, J lost 4 bases, and 7 bases stayed unmatched. CDR1 and CDR2 (germline): SGHRS, YFSETQ. CDR3 length: 14 amino acids. CDR3 loop: CASKSGRAQYEQYF. In DNA, the CDR3 is TGCGCCAGCAAAAGCGGGAGGGCCCAGTACGAGCAGTACTTC.

The gene calls are TRBV6-4 and TRBJ2-2; 9 bases are shared with TRBD1. Germline V gives CDR1 MRHNA, CDR2 SNTAGT. V trimming: 5 bases; J trimming: 2 bases; junction bases outside the gene matches: 9. CDR3 size: 17 residues. DNA for the CDR3: TGTGCCAGCAGTCGACAGGGGGGTTGGCCTAACACCGGGGAGCTGTTTTTT. Translating it yields CASSRQGGWPNTGELFF.

The chain is built from TRBV9 and TRBJ2-5, with 8 bases lining up with TRBD2. CDR3 length: 15 amino acids. CDR1 SGDLS and CDR2 YYNGEE come from the germline V gene. V lost 3 bases and J lost 0; bases outside the gene matches: 4. The CDR3 here is CASSASGLYQETQYF. In DNA form, the CDR3 reads TGTGCCAGCAGCGCTAGCGGGCTCTACCAAGAGACCCAGTACTTC.

This chain connects TRBV9 to TRBJ2-2, with 7 bases fitting TRBD1. The CDR3 contains 13 residues. The germline V gene encodes CDR1 SGDLS and CDR2 YYNGEE. V shed 6 bases and J 6 bases; nucleotides not matched to a gene: 5. In DNA, the CDR3 is TGTGCCAGCAACAACAGGGGAGCCGGGGAGCTGTTTTTT. Translated: CASNNRGAGELFF.

The chain is built from TRBV6-5 and TRBJ2-7; possible D gene TRBD2, 5 bases. Germline V gives CDR1 MNHEY, CDR2 SVGAGI. The germline V and J ends were trimmed by 2 bases and 2 bases, with 16 bases remaining between them. The CDR3 extends over 16 amino acids. This chain's CDR3 is CASSYRRDFGTYEQYF. In nucleotides, the CDR3 is TGTGCCAGCAGTTACCGAAGGGATTTCGGGACCTACGAGCAGTACTTC.

V is TRBV20-1 and J is TRBJ2-7; D call uncertain. CDR1 is DFQATT and CDR2 is SNEGSKA in the germline V gene (reference sequence). V was pared by 8 bases and J by 7 bases, with 12 bases between. CDR3 length equals 10 residues. The CDR3 here is CSTGYGEQYF. The DNA for the CDR3 is TGCAGTACCGGTTACGGGGAGCAGTACTTC.

The rearrangement links TRBV28 to TRBJ2-1, with 10 bases that match TRBD2. Germline V gene sequence: CDR1 MDHEN, CDR2 SYDVKM. The ends lost 5 bases at V and 1 base at J; junction bases unmatched: 2. The CDR3 consists of 15 residues. The CDR3 protein is CASSPLAGSYNEQFF. The CDR3 nucleotides are TGTGCCAGCAGTCCACTAGCGGGGTCCTACAATGAGCAGTTCTTC.

The rearrangement links TRBV20-1 to TRBJ1-2, with 7 bases matching TRBD1. CDR3 length: 11 amino acids. Germline V gene data show CDR1 as DFQATT and CDR2 as SNEGSKA (reference sequence). DNA for the CDR3: TGCATTGTGACAGGGCTCTATGGCTACACCTTC. Residues: CIVTGLYGYTF.

The chain combines TRBV30 with TRBJ1-1, with D perhaps TRBD1 (5 bases). The CDR3 sequence is 12 residues long. Trimming left V 8 bases short and J 4 bases short, with 14 bases between. The germline CDR1 and CDR2 sequences are GTSNPN and SVGIG (reference sequence). CDR3 in amino acids: CAVGRGSTEAFF. CDR3 DNA: TGTGCCGTGGGGCGTGGAAGCACTGAAGCTTTCTTT.

V is TRBV2 and J is TRBJ1-1; 7 bases match TRBD1. Germline values: CDR1 SNHLY, CDR2 FYNNEI. The CDR3 extends over 13 amino acids. Trimming at V came to 6 bases and at J to 1 base, leaving 2 bases not matched to a gene. The CDR3 region is CASRTGANTEAFF. The CDR3 region has the DNA TGTGCCAGCAGAACAGGGGCGAACACTGAAGCTTTCTTT.

The chain uses TRBV7-2 and TRBJ2-5; D is perhaps TRBD1 (5 bases). Germline V gives CDR1 SGHTA, CDR2 FQGNSA. Trimming removed 5 bases from V and 1 base from J, with 17 bases in between. This CDR3 is 16 amino acids long. The DNA for the CDR3 is TGTGCCAGCAGCCCCGATCGCGCAGGGCGCCAAGAGACCCAGTACTTC. Translating gives CASSPDRAGRQETQYF.

The chain has TRBV4-3 and TRBJ2-1; TRBD1 agrees at 9 bases. CDR3 length equals 15 residues. Germline V gene data show CDR1 as LGHNA and CDR2 as YSLEER. Unmatched junction bases numbered 10, after V lost 4 bases and J lost 9 bases. The CDR3 DNA follows: TGCGCCAGCAGCCCCCCGGGACAGGGAATATCTGAGCAGTTCTTC. Amino acid sequence: CASSPPGQGISEQFF.

The CDR3 bases are TGTGCCAGCAGTTTACCTGGGACAGTCGATGGCTACACCTTC. This encodes CASSLPGTVDGYTF. The chain joins TRBV28 to TRBJ1-2, with TRBD1 matching 7 bases. V dropped 2 bases and J dropped 6; count of bases not matched to a gene: 6. The CDR3 spans 14 residues. In germline, CDR1 is MDHEN, CDR2 SYDVKM.

The V call is TRBV7-9, the J call TRBJ1-2; the D gene is possibly TRBD1 (6 bases). V lost 6 bases and J lost 6, with 14 bases in between. CDR3 length: 13 amino acids. The germline CDR1 and CDR2 sequences are SEHNR and FQNEAQ (reference sequence). CDR3: CASRNRDGDGYTF. Here the CDR3 DNA reads TGTGCCAGCAGGAACAGGGATGGGGATGGCTACACCTTC.

The V call is TRBV15, the J call TRBJ2-2, with 12 bases fitting TRBD2. Germline V lookup: CDR1 LNHNV, CDR2 YYDKDF (reference sequence). V lost 4 bases and J lost 5; bases outside the gene matches: 5. The CDR3 consists of 16 residues. The DNA for the CDR3 is TGTGCCACCAGCACCCTAGCGGGAGGGAGGACCGGGGAGCTGTTTTTT. Translated: CATSTLAGGRTGELFF.

V usage is TRBV6-6 and J usage is TRBJ2-5; D perhaps matches TRBD2 (6 bases). The end of the DNA aligns better with TRBJ2-7, so the J call may be wrong. The CDR3 consists of 12 residues. Germline V gives CDR1 MNHNY, CDR2 SVGAGI (reference sequence). The CDR3 nucleotides are TGTGCCAGCGGGGCGGGGACCTACGAGCAGTACTTC. Residues: CASGAGTYEQYF.

The V gene is TRBV6-5, the J gene TRBJ1-1; possibly TRBD1 for D (5 bases). Germline CDR1 MNHEY, CDR2 SVGAGI. V was cut by 5 bases and J by 8 bases, with 9 bases left in between. This CDR3 region has 11 residues. The CDR3 sequence: CASSGGGEAFF. DNA for the CDR3: TGTGCCAGCAGTGGCGGGGGGGAAGCTTTCTTT.

This chain joins TRBV6-5 and TRBJ2-3; unclear D gene. Trimming pared 6 bases from V and 3 bases from J, leaving 13 bases between. The CDR3 is made up of 14 amino acids. Germline lookup yields CDR1 MNHEY and CDR2 SVGAGI. The CDR3, as DNA: TGTGCCAGCAGAATCAACTTAGAGACAGATACGCAGTATTTT. Protein product: CASRINLETDTQYF.